Given below is one TCR beta chain in context. Its antigen is not identified. Time point of the sample: week 47, end of study. Topical imiquimod was applied with each vaccine dose, which held 300 ug of mutant IDH1 20-mer peptide. The astrocytomas were IDH1-mutant, ATRX-negative, and WHO grade 3 or 4. The protocol was immunoSEQ multiplex PCR, while the TCRdb copy is restricted to in-frame clones and leaves out a portion. Of around 60,000 clones in the sample, around four fifths were seen once. The data originate from a study of a mutant IDH1 vaccine in newly diagnosed glioma. Turning to the study itself: Previous care, which was radiotherapy, temozolomide, or both, most often involved both.

General observations from the study: Top peripheral T cell clonotype shifts appeared unrelated to pseudoprogression.

The germline V gene has CDR1 SGHRS and CDR2 YFSETQ. CDR3 length: 13 residues. The rearrangement joins TRBV5-1 to TRBJ2-5; a weak D match, TRBD1 (5 bases). TRBJ2-7 matches the DNA end more closely, so the J call is doubtful. This specimen consisted of PBMCs, obtained from a glioma patient whose treatment included an IDH1 peptide vaccine. The receptor was isolated from a man under 40 with glioma. CDR3 loop: CASSSLTVGEQYF. CDR3 nucleotide sequence: TGCGCCAGCAGCTCTCTGACAGTTGGCGAGCAGTACTTC.